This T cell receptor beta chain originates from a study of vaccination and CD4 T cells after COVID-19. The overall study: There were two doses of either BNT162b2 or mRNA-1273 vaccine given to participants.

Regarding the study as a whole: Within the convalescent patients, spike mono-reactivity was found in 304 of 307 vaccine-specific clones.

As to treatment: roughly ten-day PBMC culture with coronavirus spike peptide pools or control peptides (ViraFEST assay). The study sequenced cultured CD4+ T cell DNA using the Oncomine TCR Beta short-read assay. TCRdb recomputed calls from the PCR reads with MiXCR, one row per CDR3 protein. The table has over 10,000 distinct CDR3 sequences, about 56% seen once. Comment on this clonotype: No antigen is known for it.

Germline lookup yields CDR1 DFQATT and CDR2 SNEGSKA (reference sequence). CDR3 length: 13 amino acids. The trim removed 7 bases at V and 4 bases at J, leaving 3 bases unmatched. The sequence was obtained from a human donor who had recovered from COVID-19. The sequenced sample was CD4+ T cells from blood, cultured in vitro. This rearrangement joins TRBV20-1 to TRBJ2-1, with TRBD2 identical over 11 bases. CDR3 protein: CSVGTSGYNEQFF. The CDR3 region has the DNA TGCAGTGTTGGGACTAGCGGATACAATGAGCAGTTCTTC.